One sample yielded the 15 T cell receptor beta chains listed below, sequenced in a study of cytomegalovirus exposure and HLA in healthy donors. Primers: 60 Vbeta forward and 13 Jbeta reverse. Clones were sequenced by immunoSEQ multiplex PCR, and TCRdb holds only the in-frame ones, with some missing. The sample includes approximately 190,000 clones, 81% of them seen just once. The specimen was PBMCs. These receptor sequences come from a man aged 45-65 years in good health and CMV-seronegative.

CDR3 in DNA: TGCGCCAGCAGCCCAGGACTAGCGGGGGGGCAGGCCAAAAACATTCAGTACTTC. Translation gives CASSPGLAGGQAKNIQYF. The J gene is TRBJ2-4, the V gene TRBV4-1; 15 nucleotides agree with TRBD2. The ends lost 4 bases at V and 1 base at J; junction bases unmatched: 5. Germline loops: CDR1 MGHRA, CDR2 YSYEKL. CDR3 length: 18 residues.

V usage is TRBV9 and J usage is TRBJ1-5; D not resolved. The V end lost 4 bases, the J end lost 6 bases, and 11 bases lay between the germline ends. Per germline, CDR1 SGDLS and CDR2 YYNGEE. The CDR3 runs to 13 residues. The CDR3 here is CASSPGGSQPQHF. The CDR3 DNA follows: TGTGCCAGCAGCCCTGGAGGTAGTCAGCCCCAGCATTTT.

The gene calls are TRBV7-9 and TRBJ2-5; perhaps TRBD2 as D (5 bases). The germline V gene encodes CDR1 SEHNR and CDR2 FQNEAQ (reference sequence). The CDR3 has 13 amino acids. V lost 4 bases and J 5 bases, leaving 11 bases between the germline ends. For the CDR3, the DNA is TGTGCCAGCAGCTCGAGGGTTAAGGAGACCCAGTACTTC. It encodes CASSSRVKETQYF.

The V and J genes are TRBV11-2 and TRBJ1-2; 12 bases fit TRBD1. CDR1 is SGHAT and CDR2 is FQNNGV in the germline V gene. Trimming took 1 base from V and 1 from J; bases not matched to a gene: 7. The CDR3 runs 18 residues. CDR3 coding DNA: TGTGCCAGCAGCTTAGGGGGGGACAGGGGGCTAAGTAACTATGGCTACACCTTC. Translation gives CASSLGGDRGLSNYGYTF.

The J gene is TRBJ1-2, the V gene TRBV19; perhaps TRBD1 as D (5 bases). This CDR3 spans 12 amino acids. The germline V gene has CDR1 LNHDA and CDR2 SQIVND (reference sequence). The germline V and J ends were trimmed by 3 bases and 8 bases, with 10 bases remaining between them. DNA of the CDR3: TGTGCCAGTAGTATCAACGGGGGGGGCTACACCTTC. Translating it yields CASSINGGGYTF.

This clone came up once. The chain recombines TRBV14 with TRBJ2-5, with a weak D call TRBD2 (6 bases). The CDR3 totals 13 residues. The V gene's germline CDR1 is SGHDN and CDR2 FVKESK. Trimming pared 4 bases from V and 7 bases from J, leaving 13 bases between. CDR3 region: CASSRGGSGTQYF. The DNA for the CDR3 is TGTGCCAGCAGCCGAGGAGGGTCTGGGACCCAGTACTTC. Complete variable domain (other parts from reference TRBV14 and TRBJ2-5): EAGVTQFPSHSVIEKGQTVTLRCDPISGHDNLYWYRRVMGKEIKFLLHFVKESKQDESGMPNNRFLAERTGGTYSTLKVQPAELEDSGVYFCASSRGGSGTQYFGPGTRLLVL.

V usage is TRBV4-3 and J usage is TRBJ1-4, with D unclear. The CDR3 covers 16 residues. Deletions cut 4 bases from V and 5 bases from J, with 17 bases between. CDR1 is LGHNA, CDR2 YSLEER, per germline. CDR3 sequence reads: CASSPGDGTGNEKLFF. The CDR3 region has the DNA TGCGCCAGCAGCCCGGGAGATGGCACGGGGAATGAAAAACTGTTTTTT.

This chain links TRBV7-7 with TRBJ2-5; 7 bases agree with TRBD1. Germline V gene sequence: CDR1 SSHAT, CDR2 FNYEAQ (reference sequence). This CDR3 has 15 amino acids. With V trimmed by 1 base and J by 4 bases, 6 bases remained unmatched. CDR3 in DNA: TGTGCCAGCAGCTTAGAGGGGGCGCAGGGAGAGACCCAGTACTTC. Translated, it gives CASSLEGAQGETQYF.

The gene calls are TRBV30 and TRBJ1-5; no clear D gene. In germline, CDR1 is GTSNPN, CDR2 SVGIG (reference sequence). The CDR3 has 14 residues. With 2 bases removed from V and 3 bases from J, the gap between germline ends came to 11 bases. The CDR3 bases are TGTGCCTGGAGTAATGGGCAGTCCAATCAGCCCCAGCATTTT. Protein: CAWSNGQSNQPQHF.

The chain couples TRBV11-2 to TRBJ1-6; weak D call: TRBD1 (6 bases). The CDR3 runs to 14 residues. V lost 5 bases and J 7 bases, leaving 12 bases between the germline ends. Germline-derived CDR1 and CDR2 are SGHAT and FQNNGV. CDR3 protein: CASSDWTANSPLHF. CDR3 coding DNA: TGTGCCAGCAGCGACTGGACAGCCAATTCACCCCTCCACTTT.

V gene TRBV14 combines with J gene TRBJ2-7; 10 bases align to TRBD2. Germline V gene lookup returns CDR1 SGHDN and CDR2 FVKESK. This CDR3 has 15 amino acids. J was trimmed by 2 bases and V by 8 bases; bases with no gene match: 9. CDR3 loop: CASGRSSGGPYEQYF. CDR3 coding DNA: TGTGCCAGCGGACGATCTAGCGGGGGCCCCTACGAGCAGTACTTC.

The chain recombines TRBV9 with TRBJ2-5; D gene uncertain. Per germline, CDR1 SGDLS and CDR2 YYNGEE. The V gene lost 1 base and the J gene lost 1 base, with 5 bases spanning the gap. The CDR3 has 13 residues. Here the CDR3 DNA reads TGTGCCAGCAGCGTACGCGGCCAAGAGACCCAGTACTTC. This sequence encodes CASSVRGQETQYF.

The chain has TRBV7-2 and TRBJ1-1; maybe TRBD1 (6 bases). Germline V gene lookup returns CDR1 SGHTA and CDR2 FQGNSA. The CDR3 has 12 residues. Trimming cost V 4 bases and J 6 bases, with 9 bases left between them. CDR3 sequence: CASSSGVSEAFF. CDR3 in DNA: TGTGCCAGCAGCTCAGGGGTGTCTGAAGCTTTCTTT. The full variable domain, in which reference TRBV7-2 and TRBJ1-1 provide the parts outside the CDR3, is GAGVSQSPSNKVTEKGKDVELRCDPISGHTALYWYRQSLGQGLEFLIYFQGNSAPDKSGLPSDRFSAERTGGSVSTLTIQRTQQEDSAVYLCASSSGVSEAFFGQGTRLTVV.

The sample holds a few counts of this clone. The V gene is TRBV19, the J gene TRBJ2-7, with 12 bases matching TRBD1. This CDR3 has 15 amino acids. Germline V gene data show CDR1 as LNHDA and CDR2 as SQIVND (reference sequence). The trim removed 3 bases at V and 4 bases at J, leaving 4 bases unmatched. As DNA, the CDR3 is TGTGCCAGTAGTATCGGGACAGGGGGCTGGTACGAGCAGTACTTC. Amino acid sequence: CASSIGTGGWYEQYF.

The chain links TRBV7-9 to TRBJ2-1, with 7 positions matching TRBD2. The J segment lost 4 bases and the V segment lost 6 bases, leaving 9 bases of the junction unmatched. Germline V gene sequence: CDR1 SEHNR, CDR2 FQNEAQ (reference sequence). The CDR3 sequence is 15 residues long. CDR3 nucleotide sequence: TGTGCCAGCAGGAGAGTAACGGGGGGTTACAATGAGCAGTTCTTC. It translates to CASRRVTGGYNEQFF.